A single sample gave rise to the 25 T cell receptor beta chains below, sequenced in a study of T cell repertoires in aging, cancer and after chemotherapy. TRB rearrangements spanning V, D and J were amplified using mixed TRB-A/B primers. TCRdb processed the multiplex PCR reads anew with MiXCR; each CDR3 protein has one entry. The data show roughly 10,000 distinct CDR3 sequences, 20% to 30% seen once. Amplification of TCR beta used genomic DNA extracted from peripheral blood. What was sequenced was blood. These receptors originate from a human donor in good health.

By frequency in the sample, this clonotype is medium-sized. The CDR3 reads CASRGLAGGPEQFF. DNA for the CDR3: TGTGCCAGCAGAGGACTAGCGGGAGGACCTGAGCAGTTCTTC. The chain links TRBV6-5 to TRBJ2-1; 14 positions agree with TRBD2. This CDR3 has 14 residues. V lost 6 bases and J lost 9; bases outside the gene matches: 4. The germline CDR1 and CDR2 sequences are MNHEY and SVGAGI.

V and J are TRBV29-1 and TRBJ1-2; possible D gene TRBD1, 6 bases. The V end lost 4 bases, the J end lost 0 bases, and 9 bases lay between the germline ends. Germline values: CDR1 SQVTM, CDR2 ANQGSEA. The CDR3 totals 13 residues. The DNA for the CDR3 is TGCAGCGTTGGGGGGCTATCTAACTATGGCTACACCTTC. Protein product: CSVGGLSNYGYTF.

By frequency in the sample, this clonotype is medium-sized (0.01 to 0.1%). The CDR3 nucleotides are TGTGCCAGCAGCCCCCCCAGCGAGAGCGCCGAGCAGTACTTC. Its protein product is CASSPPSESAEQYF. V gene TRBV7-9 combines with J gene TRBJ2-7; unclear D gene. The CDR3 sequence is 14 residues long. In germline, CDR1 is SEHNR, CDR2 FQNEAQ (reference sequence). V shed 5 bases and J shed 6 bases, with 17 bases lying between them.

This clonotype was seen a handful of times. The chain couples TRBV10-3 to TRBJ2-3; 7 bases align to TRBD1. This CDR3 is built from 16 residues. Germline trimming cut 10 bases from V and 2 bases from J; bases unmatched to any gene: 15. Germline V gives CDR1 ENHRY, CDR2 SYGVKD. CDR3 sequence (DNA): TGTGCCACGACATGTTTGGGACAGAGTCCCACAGATACGCAGTATTTT. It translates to CATTCLGQSPTDTQYF.

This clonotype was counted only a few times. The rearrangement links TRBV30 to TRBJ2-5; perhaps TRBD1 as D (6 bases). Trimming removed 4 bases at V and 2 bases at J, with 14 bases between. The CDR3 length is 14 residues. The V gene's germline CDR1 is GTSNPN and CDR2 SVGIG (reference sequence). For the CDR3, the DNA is TGTGCCTGGATCAAGCTAGGGGGACAAGAGACCCAGTACTTC. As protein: CAWIKLGGQETQYF. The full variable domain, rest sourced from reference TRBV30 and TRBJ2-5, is SQTIHQWPATLVQPVGSPLSLECTVEGTSNPNLYWYRQAAGRGLQLLFYSVGIGQISSEVPQNLSASRPQDRQFILSSKKLLLSDSGFYLCAWIKLGGQETQYFGPGTRLLVL.

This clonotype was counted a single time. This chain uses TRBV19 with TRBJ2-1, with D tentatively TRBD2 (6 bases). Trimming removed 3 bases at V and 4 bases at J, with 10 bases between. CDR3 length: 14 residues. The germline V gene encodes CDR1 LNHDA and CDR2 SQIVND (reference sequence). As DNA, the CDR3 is TGTGCCAGTAGTATCGGGGGAGCGTACAATGAGCAGTTCTTC. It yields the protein CASSIGGAYNEQFF.

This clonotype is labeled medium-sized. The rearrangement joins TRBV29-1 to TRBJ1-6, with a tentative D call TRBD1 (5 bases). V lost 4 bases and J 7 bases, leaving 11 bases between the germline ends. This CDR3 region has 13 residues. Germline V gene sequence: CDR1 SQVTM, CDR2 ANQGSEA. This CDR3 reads CSVGGSPNSPLHF. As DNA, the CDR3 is TGCAGCGTTGGGGGCAGTCCGAATTCACCCCTCCACTTT.

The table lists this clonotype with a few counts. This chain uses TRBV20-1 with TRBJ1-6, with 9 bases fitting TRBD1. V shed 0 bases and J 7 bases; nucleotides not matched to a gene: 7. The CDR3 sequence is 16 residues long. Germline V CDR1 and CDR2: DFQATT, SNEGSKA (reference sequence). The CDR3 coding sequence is TGCAGTGCTAGAGATCGAGTGGGACAGGGCAATTCACCCCTCCACTTT. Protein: CSARDRVGQGNSPLHF.

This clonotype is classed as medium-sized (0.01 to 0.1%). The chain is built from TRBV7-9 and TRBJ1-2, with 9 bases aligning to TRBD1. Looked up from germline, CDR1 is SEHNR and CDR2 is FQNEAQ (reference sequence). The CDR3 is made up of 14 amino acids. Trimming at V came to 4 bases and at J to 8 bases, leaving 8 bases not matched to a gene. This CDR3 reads CASSSGQGKVGYTF. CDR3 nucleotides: TGTGCCAGCAGCTCGGGACAGGGCAAAGTGGGCTACACCTTC. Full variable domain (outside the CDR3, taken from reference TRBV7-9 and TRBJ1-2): DTGVSQNPRHKITKRGQNVTFRCDPISEHNRLYWYRQTLGQGPEFLTYFQNEAQLEKSRLLSDRFSAERPKGSFSTLEIQRTEQGDSAMYLCASSSGQGKVGYTFGSGTRLTVV.

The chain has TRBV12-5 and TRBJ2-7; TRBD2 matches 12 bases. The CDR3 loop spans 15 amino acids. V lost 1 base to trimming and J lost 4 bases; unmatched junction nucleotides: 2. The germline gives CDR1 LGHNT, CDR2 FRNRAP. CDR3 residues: CASGLGLAGVYEQYF. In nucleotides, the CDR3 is TGTGCTAGTGGTTTGGGACTAGCGGGAGTGTACGAGCAGTACTTC.

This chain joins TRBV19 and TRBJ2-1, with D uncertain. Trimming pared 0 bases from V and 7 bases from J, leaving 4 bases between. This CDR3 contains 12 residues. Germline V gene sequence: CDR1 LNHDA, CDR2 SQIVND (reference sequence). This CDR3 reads CASSIEPNEQFF. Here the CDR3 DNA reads TGTGCCAGTAGTATAGAGCCAAATGAGCAGTTCTTC. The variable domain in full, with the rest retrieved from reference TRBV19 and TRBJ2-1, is DGGITQSPKYLFRKEGQNVTLSCEQNLNHDAMYWYRQDPGQGLRLIYYSQIVNDFQKGDIAEGYSVSREKKESFPLTVTSAQKNPTAFYLCASSIEPNEQFFGPGTRLTVL.

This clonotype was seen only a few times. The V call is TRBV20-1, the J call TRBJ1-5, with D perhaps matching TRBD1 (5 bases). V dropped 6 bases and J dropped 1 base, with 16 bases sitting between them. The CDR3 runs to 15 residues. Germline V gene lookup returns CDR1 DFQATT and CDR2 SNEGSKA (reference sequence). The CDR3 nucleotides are TGCAGTGCCCCGGGGGGGTGGTGGAGCAATCAGCCCCAGCATTTT. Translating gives CSAPGGWWSNQPQHF.

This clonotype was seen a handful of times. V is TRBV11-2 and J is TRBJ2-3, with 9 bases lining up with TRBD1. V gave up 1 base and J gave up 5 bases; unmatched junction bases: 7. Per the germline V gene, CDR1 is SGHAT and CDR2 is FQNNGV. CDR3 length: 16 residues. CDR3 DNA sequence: TGTGCCAGCAGCTTAGGCGACAGGGGGATAGAAGATACGCAGTATTTT. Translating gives CASSLGDRGIEDTQYF.

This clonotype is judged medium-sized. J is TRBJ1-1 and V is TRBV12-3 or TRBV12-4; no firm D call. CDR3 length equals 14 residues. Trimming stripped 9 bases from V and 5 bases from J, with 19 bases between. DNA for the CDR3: TGTGCCAGTATCGCACTGGCCCGAGAGACTGAAGCTTTCTTT. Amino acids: CASIALARETEAFF.

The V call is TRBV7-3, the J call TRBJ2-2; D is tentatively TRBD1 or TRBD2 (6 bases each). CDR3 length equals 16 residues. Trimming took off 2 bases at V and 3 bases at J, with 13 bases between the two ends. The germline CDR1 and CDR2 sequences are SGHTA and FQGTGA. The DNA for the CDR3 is TGTGCCAGCAGCTTATTTCCGGGGGCGGACACCGGGGAGCTGTTTTTT. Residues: CASSLFPGADTGELFF.

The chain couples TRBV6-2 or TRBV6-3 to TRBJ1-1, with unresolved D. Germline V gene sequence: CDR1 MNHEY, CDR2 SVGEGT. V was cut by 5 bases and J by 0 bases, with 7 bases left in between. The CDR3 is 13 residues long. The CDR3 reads CASSLLVNTEAFF. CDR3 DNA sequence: TGTGCCAGCAGTCTCCTGGTGAACACTGAAGCTTTCTTT.

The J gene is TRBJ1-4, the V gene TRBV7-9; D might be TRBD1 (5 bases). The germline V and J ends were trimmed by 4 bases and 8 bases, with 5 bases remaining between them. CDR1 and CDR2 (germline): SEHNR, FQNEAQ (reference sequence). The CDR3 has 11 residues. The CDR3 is CASSWGEKLFF. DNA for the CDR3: TGTGCCAGCAGCTGGGGGGAAAAACTGTTTTTT.

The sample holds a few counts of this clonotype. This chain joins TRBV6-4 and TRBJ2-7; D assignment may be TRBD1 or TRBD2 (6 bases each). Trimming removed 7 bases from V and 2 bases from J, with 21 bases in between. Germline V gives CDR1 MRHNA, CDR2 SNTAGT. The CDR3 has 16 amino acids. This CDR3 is CASIRLVPGAAYEQYF. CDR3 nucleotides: TGTGCCAGCATTAGACTGGTTCCGGGGGCTGCCTACGAGCAGTACTTC.

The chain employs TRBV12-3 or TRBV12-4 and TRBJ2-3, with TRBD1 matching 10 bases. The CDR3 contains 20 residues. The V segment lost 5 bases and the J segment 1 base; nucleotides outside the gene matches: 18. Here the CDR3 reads CASSTRQGAYRTLGTDTQYF. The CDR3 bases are TGTGCCAGCAGTACCAGACAGGGGGCGTATAGAACCCTCGGCACAGATACGCAGTATTTT.

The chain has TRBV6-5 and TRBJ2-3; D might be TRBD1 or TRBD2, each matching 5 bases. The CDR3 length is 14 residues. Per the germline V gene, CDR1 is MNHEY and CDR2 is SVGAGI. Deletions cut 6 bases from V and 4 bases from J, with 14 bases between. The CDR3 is CASSPGRLADTQYF. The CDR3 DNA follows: TGTGCCAGCAGCCCGGGACGGTTGGCAGATACGCAGTATTTT.

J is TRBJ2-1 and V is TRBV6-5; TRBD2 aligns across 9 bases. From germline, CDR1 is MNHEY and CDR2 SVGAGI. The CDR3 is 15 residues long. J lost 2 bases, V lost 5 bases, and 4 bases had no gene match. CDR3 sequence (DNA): TGTGCCAGCAGTGAGGGACTAGCCGCCTACAATGAGCAGTTCTTC. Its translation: CASSEGLAAYNEQFF.

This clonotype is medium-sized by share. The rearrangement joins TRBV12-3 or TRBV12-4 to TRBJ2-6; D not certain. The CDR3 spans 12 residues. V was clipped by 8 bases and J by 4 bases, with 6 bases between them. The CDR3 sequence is CASLSGANVLTF. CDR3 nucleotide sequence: TGTGCCAGCCTTAGCGGGGCCAACGTCCTGACTTTC.

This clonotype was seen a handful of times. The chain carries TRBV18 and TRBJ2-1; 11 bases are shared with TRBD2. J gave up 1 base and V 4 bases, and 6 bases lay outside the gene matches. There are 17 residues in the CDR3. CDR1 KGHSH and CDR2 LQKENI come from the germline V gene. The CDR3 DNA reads TGTGCCAGCTCACGACGACTAGCGGGGCGTTCCTACAATGAGCAGTTCTTC. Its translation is CASSRRLAGRSYNEQFF.

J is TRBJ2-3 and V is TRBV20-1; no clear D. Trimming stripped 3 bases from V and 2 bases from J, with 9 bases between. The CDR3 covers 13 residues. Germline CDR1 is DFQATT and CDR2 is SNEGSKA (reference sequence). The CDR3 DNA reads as TGCAGTGCTAGTATTACGGACACAGATACGCAGTATTTT. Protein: CSASITDTDTQYF.

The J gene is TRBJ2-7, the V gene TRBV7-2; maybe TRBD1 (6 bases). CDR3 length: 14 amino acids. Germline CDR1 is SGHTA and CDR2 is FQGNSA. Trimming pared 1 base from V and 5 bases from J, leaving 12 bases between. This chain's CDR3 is CASSLVGGVHEQYF. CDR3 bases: TGTGCCAGCAGCTTAGTAGGGGGTGTCCACGAGCAGTACTTC.